One and the same sample provided the 8 T cell receptor beta chains below, sequenced in a study of blood T cell repertoires in COVID-19. Some clones are missing from TCRdb's copy, which holds only in-frame ones; the method was immunoSEQ multiplex PCR. The sample shows 95,000 to 100,000 clones, about 90% of them seen only once. The specimen was peripheral blood. Source of these receptors: a human donor with COVID-19, enrolled during active disease. The donor label of this sample is uncertain.

The V gene is TRBV6-6, the J gene TRBJ1-4, with D hard to call. Per germline, CDR1 MNHNY and CDR2 SVGAGI (reference sequence). The CDR3 loop spans 13 amino acids. V was shortened by 2 bases and J by 8 bases, with 9 bases between the two germline ends. For the CDR3, the DNA is TGTGCCAGCAGTTACAGACACGTCGAAAAACTGTTTTTT. It encodes CASSYRHVEKLFF.

The J gene is TRBJ2-7, the V gene TRBV25-1; possibly TRBD1 for D (5 bases). Germline V gives CDR1 MGHDK, CDR2 SYGVNS. The CDR3 consists of 13 residues. Trimming removed 5 bases at V and 5 bases at J, with 13 bases between. CDR3 in amino acids: CASSFAGSDEQYF. As DNA, the CDR3 is TGTGCCAGCAGTTTCGCAGGGTCGGACGAGCAGTACTTC.

This clone was recorded at least ten times. The V gene is TRBV3-1 (or the pseudogene TRBV3-2), the J gene TRBJ1-1, with D possibly matching TRBD1 (5 bases). This CDR3 has 17 residues. The V gene's germline CDR1 is LGHDT and CDR2 YNNKEL (reference sequence). Trimming shortened V by 4 bases and J by 2 bases, and 20 bases separated the two germline ends. The CDR3 reads CASSRGKGSGTNTEAFF. In DNA form, the CDR3 reads TGTGCCAGCAGCCGCGGTAAGGGAAGTGGGACTAACACTGAAGCTTTCTTT.

V usage is TRBV5-1 and J usage is TRBJ2-7, with a possible D match to TRBD2 (5 bases). V was cut by 4 bases and J by 3 bases, with 8 bases left in between. The germline gives CDR1 SGHRS, CDR2 YFSETQ. This CDR3 contains 12 residues. The CDR3 here is CASSPDFYEQYF. CDR3 in DNA: TGCGCCAGCAGCCCGGACTTCTACGAGCAGTACTTC.

This clone was seen only once. The V gene is TRBV19, the J gene TRBJ2-7, with 10 positions matching TRBD1. This CDR3 spans 13 amino acids. V was pared by 8 bases and J by 3 bases, with 4 bases of the junction left unmatched. CDR1 is LNHDA and CDR2 is SQIVND in the germline V gene (reference sequence). CDR3 DNA: TGTGCCAGTCGACAGGGGGCGGGCTACGAGCAGTACTTC. Encoded protein: CASRQGAGYEQYF.

CDR3 protein: CASSQEFSREDTGELFF. The CDR3 nucleotides read TGCGCCAGCAGCCAAGAGTTCAGCAGGGAGGACACCGGGGAGCTGTTTTTT. The V and J genes are TRBV4-1 and TRBJ2-2; possible D gene TRBD2, 6 bases. This CDR3 spans 17 amino acids. V lost 0 bases and J 3 bases, leaving 14 bases between the germline ends. Germline CDR1 MGHRA, CDR2 YSYEKL.

This rearrangement joins TRBV7-2 to TRBJ2-1; D call uncertain. The CDR3 consists of 15 residues. Germline V CDR1 and CDR2: SGHTA, FQGNSA. V lost 4 bases, J lost 6 bases, and 16 bases lay in between. The CDR3 coding sequence is TGTGCCAGCAGCTGGCTAGGCGGAAGTGGCAATGAGCAGTTCTTC. Translation gives CASSWLGGSGNEQFF.

The sample holds one count of this clone. The chain uses TRBV19 and TRBJ2-7, with 10 nucleotides matching TRBD1. Per germline, CDR1 LNHDA and CDR2 SQIVND (reference sequence). Unmatched junction bases numbered 7, after V lost 6 bases and J lost 5 bases. The CDR3 has 14 amino acids. CDR3: CASSLTGGVDEQYF. The CDR3 nucleotides read TGTGCCAGTAGCCTGACAGGGGGCGTCGACGAGCAGTACTTC.